This TCR beta chain was profiled in a study of T cells after yellow fever vaccination. The ends lost 5 bases at V and 0 bases at J; junction bases unmatched: 11. The CDR3 has 18 residues. In germline, CDR1 is LNHDA, CDR2 SQIVND (reference sequence). Template-switching 5'RACE yielded the TCR cDNA; a universal primer site and UMIs were added in the process. TCRdb re-analysed the 5' RACE reads in MiXCR, keeping a single row per CDR3 protein. The sample includes hundreds of thousands of distinct CDR3 sequences, over 9% of them seen just once. A few counts support this clonotype. The sequence derives from a man aged 25-45 years who received the YFV17D yellow fever vaccine. The chain uses TRBV19 and TRBJ2-3; 10 bases match TRBD2. The sample here was PBMCs, taken on the day of the yellow fever booster vaccination. The CDR3 spells CASSRLAGLGSSTDTQYF. CDR3 bases: TGTGCCAGTAGTCGACTAGCGGGCTTAGGATCTAGCACAGATACGCAGTATTTT. Full variable domain (missing parts from reference TRBV19 and TRBJ2-3): DGGITQSPKYLFRKEGQNVTLSCEQNLNHDAMYWYRQDPGQGLRLIYYSQIVNDFQKGDIAEGYSVSREKKESFPLTVTSAQKNPTAFYLCASSRLAGLGSSTDTQYFGPGTRLTVL.